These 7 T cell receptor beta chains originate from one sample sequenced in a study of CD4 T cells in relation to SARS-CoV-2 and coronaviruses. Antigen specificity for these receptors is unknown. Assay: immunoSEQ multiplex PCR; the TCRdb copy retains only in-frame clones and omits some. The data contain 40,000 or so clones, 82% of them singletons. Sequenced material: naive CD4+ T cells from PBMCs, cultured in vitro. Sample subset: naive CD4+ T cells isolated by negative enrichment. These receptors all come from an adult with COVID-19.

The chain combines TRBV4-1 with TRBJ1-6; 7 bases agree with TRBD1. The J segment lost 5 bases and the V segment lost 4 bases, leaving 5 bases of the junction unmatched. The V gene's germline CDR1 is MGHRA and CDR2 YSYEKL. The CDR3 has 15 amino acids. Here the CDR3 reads CASSRPGQNNSPLHF. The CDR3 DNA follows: TGCGCCAGCAGCCGCCCGGGACAGAATAATTCACCCCTCCACTTT.

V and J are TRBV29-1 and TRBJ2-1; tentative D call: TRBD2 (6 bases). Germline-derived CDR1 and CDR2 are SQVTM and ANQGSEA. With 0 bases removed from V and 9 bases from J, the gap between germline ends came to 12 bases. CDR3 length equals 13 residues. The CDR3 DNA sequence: TGCAGCGTTGAAGATTGGCTAGCGAGTGAGCAGTTCTTC. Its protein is CSVEDWLASEQFF.

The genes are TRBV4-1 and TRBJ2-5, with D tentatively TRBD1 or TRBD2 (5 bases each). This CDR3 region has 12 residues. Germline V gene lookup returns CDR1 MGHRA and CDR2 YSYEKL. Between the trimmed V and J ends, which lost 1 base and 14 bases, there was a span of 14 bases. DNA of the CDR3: TGCGCCAGCAGCCAAGTAGGGACCATCCCATACTTC. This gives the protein CASSQVGTIPYF.

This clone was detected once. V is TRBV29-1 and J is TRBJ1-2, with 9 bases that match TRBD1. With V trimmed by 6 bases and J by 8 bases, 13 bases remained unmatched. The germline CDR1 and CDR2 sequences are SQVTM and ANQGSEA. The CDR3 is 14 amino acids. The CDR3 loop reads CSVEPWTGVHGYTF. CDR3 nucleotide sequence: TGCAGCGTCGAACCTTGGACAGGGGTCCACGGCTACACCTTC.

CDR3 DNA sequence: TGTGCCAGTAGTATGGGACTAGCGGGAGGGGGCTACGAGCAGTACTTC. Translating gives CASSMGLAGGGYEQYF. V and J are TRBV19 and TRBJ2-7, with 16 positions matching TRBD2. Per the germline V gene, CDR1 is LNHDA and CDR2 is SQIVND (reference sequence). The CDR3 loop spans 16 amino acids. J lost 3 bases, V lost 3 bases, and 2 bases had no gene match.

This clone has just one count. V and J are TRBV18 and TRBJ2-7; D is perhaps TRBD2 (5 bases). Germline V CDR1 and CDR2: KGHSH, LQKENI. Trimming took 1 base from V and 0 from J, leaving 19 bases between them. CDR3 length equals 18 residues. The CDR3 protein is CASSPLLNPGESSYEQYF. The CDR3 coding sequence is TGTGCCAGCTCACCACTATTAAATCCCGGGGAAAGCTCCTACGAGCAGTACTTC.

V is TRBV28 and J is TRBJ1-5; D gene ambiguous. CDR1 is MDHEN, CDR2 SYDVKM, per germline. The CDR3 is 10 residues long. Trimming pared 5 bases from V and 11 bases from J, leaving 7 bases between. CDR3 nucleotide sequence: TGTGCCAGCAGTGACCATACCCAGCATTTT. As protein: CASSDHTQHF.